The TCR beta chain under discussion was sequenced for a study of shared clonotypes between healthy human individuals. Study-wide points: Shared clonotypes across all four donors exceeded non-shared ones in generation probability. Generally, estimated richness proved larger in naive subsets than it did in memory subsets.

The germline V gene encodes CDR1 SGHAT and CDR2 FQNNGV. V lost 4 bases and J lost 7; bases outside the gene matches: 6. The CDR3 sequence is 13 residues long. Worth noting for this clone: Its antigen is undetermined.

Positive CCR7 selection of CD45RO-negative cells yielded the naive CD8 cells, and terminally differentiated effector memory CD45RA+ cells were excluded. All donors were healthy HIV-negative adults lacking recent acute infections or vaccinations. Each sample came from a Caucasian adult donor living in Nashville, Tennessee. Repertoires were generated with immunoSEQ multiplex PCR, while TCRdb's copy carries only in-frame clones and drops some. The sample consists of some 2.1 million clones, around 93% of them appearing once. This clonotype was sampled from a man younger than 35 in good health. Some clones in this sample may be carry-over from other donors' samples. The V gene is TRBV11-2, the J gene TRBJ1-2; 7 positions agree with TRBD1. The sequenced sample consisted of naive CD8+ T cells from PBMCs. CDR3 amino acids: CASSSGQFSGYTF. The CDR3 DNA is TGTGCCAGCAGCTCGGGACAGTTCTCTGGCTACACCTTC. The full variable domain, rest sourced from reference TRBV11-2 and TRBJ1-2, is EAGVAQSPRYKIIEKRQSVAFWCNPISGHATLYWYQQILGQGPKLLIQFQNNGVVDDSQLPKDRFSAERLKGVDSTLKIQPAKLEDSAVYLCASSSGQFSGYTFGSGTRLTVV.